This TCR beta chain came from a study of cytomegalovirus exposure and HLA in healthy donors (dated by TCRdb to about 2017). Turning to the overall study: In an earlier analysis of 450 to 750 of the donors, less than 350 Gb of sequence data and about 110 million unique TCR beta sequences from about 190 million T cells were reported. An early release that covered fewer than 750 HLA-typed donors contained approximately 290 gigabases of sequencing data and about 93 million unique TCR sequences. The genetic ancestry cluster associated with self-reported Caucasian donors included roughly four fifths of the approximately 400 genotyped donors. The aim of the study was to test whether cataloging public T cell receptors could identify signatures of past pathogen exposure. The T cell repertoires of 670 or so subjects were profiled by immunosequencing and related to cytomegalovirus serostatus. Along with the approximately 700-subject first cohort, a separate validation cohort of over 90 different subjects was used. To predict cytomegalovirus infection status, the study brought together high-throughput TCR immunosequencing, statistical association of individual TCRs with disease status, and machine learning. In a later analysis, previously published TCR beta repertoires from fewer than 750 donors were re-analyzed and high-resolution HLA genotyping was added so that TCR occurrence patterns could be studied. Rather than drawing on any new phenotypic data, the later analysis identified candidate immune exposures from TCR beta sequences and the way those sequences occurred across donors. To decide whether each TCR beta V gene segment behaved as functional or pseudogenic, an earlier analysis of several hundred of the donors relied on high-throughput TCR beta sequencing. Alongside the repertoire data, information on donor age, sex, ethnicity and CMV serostatus was compiled. A later genetic analysis used genome-wide SNP genotypes for about 60% of the roughly 670 donors, treating that subset as a discovery cohort. All discovery cohort repertoires had been generated on a single sequencing platform. Class I and class II HLA loci were covered by the typing at four-digit resolution. The number of donors typed differed by locus, with about 629-630 for A, B, C, DRB1 and DQB1, 522 for DQA1, 600 to 610 for DPA1, and roughly 450 for DPB1. Roughly 5 DR-DQ haplotypes were handled as single units for association and clustering, since linkage in the cohort was strong. Across about 380 genotyped donors of the cohort, an average of approximately 240,000 unique TCR beta nucleotide sequences per donor were sequenced, and around 19% of those sequences were non-productive. Results the study describes overall, beyond this receptor: Most TCR sequences were seen in very few donors, while some public TCRs were found in many individuals. The sequencing pipeline was judged likely to have produced a cluster of highly shared sequence variants as a technical artifact. The presence/absence analyses assumed that sequencing depth was roughly uniform across donors, and that assumption may not be true. Most CMV-associated TCR beta chains appeared to be HLA-restricted in a later analysis, and the HLA associations seemed to be driven largely by CMV exposure. Correlated functional status among segregating V segments might be attributable to linkage disequilibrium, but an unknown experimental factor could not be ruled out. The earlier analysis of about 600 of the donors excluded over 15 rarely observed V segments, including chromosome 9 orphons, because counts were too low. The authors suggested that the approach could potentially be extended to other disease states and immunological phenotypes. Broadly in line with IMGT annotations, most TCR beta V segments showed up in productive rearrangements about 87% or about 30% of the time in an earlier analysis of several hundred of the donors. Because HLA typing was unavailable for some donors at each locus, only the typed subset was used in association tests. In a later genetic analysis, fewer N-insertions in productive TCRs were reported among donors in an Asian-associated ancestry cluster than the roughly 670-donor mean. The cohort was sequenced for TCR beta chains only, and without alpha or paired-chain data the features that could be detected were limited. The study gave a list of more than 150 TCR beta chains associated with cytomegalovirus. Cytomegalovirus status was reported to be diagnosed by the classifier with high specificity and sensitivity in both the original and validation cohorts. A further reported finding was that TCR beta sequences accurately predicted the HLA-A and HLA-B alleles for most subjects in the first cohort. Some IMGT-functional V segments, including TRBV6-2 and TRBV6-3, could not be told apart with the 87-base-pair reads, so those segments were excluded. In a later analysis, the rate of TCR association differed among HLA loci, with DRB1 alleles having the most associated TCRs and HLA-C alleles having the fewest. Compared with equally common non-associated chains, HLA-associated TCR beta chains in a later analysis were more clonally expanded and had lower generation probabilities. In a later analysis, several top co-occurrence clusters were reported to appear linked to parvovirus B19, influenza, CMV and Epstein-Barr virus. V-gene and J-gene trimming of TCR beta chains was associated with a missense DCLRE1C variant in a later genetic analysis, and the association was replicated in an independent cohort. Immune exposure information for the cohort was limited to CMV serostatus. A later analysis associated 17,000 or so TCR beta sequences with specific HLA alleles at a false discovery rate of 0.05. In vitro tests confirmed that a few of the cytomegalovirus-associated TCR beta chains recognize cytomegalovirus antigens. Strong co-occurrence of HLA alleles, especially DR and DQ, made assigning TCR associations to individual alleles difficult.

Libraries were made using the immunoSEQ multiplex PCR assay. The multiplex PCR relied on a mix of 60 forward primers for TCR Vbeta segments and 13 reverse primers for TCR Jbeta segments. Amplification of the CDR3 region of rearranged TCR beta genes was performed with a multiplex PCR assay on genomic DNA. The Illumina HiSeq System was used to sequence the amplified TCR beta libraries as 87-base-pair reads. The published analysis was carried out like this. Across the 500 to 750 repertoires, a later analysis counted tens of millions of unique TCR beta chains, 9.5 million to 13 million of which were shared by at least two donors. Raw reads were error-corrected and collapsed into unique sequences with a nearest-neighbor algorithm that merged closely related sequences to remove PCR and sequencing errors. Alignment of CDR3 sequences to IMGT reference sequences was used to assign V, D and J gene segments. For a sequence to be retained, a match of at least six nucleotides to both a V gene segment and a J gene segment was required. Rearrangements were classified as productive when the CDR3 lacked stop codons and remained in frame with V and J, and all other rearrangements were classified as non-productive. Following IMGT convention, CDR3 was defined as the stretch from the second conserved V-encoded cysteine to the conserved J-encoded phenylalanine. Sequences without an unambiguous match to a single V gene segment were excluded from the earlier analysis of approximately 600 of the donors. In an earlier analysis of 587 of the donors, a V segment was called functional when productive rearrangements were above 56.7%, and segregating when the standard deviation between donors exceeded 5%. A statistical classification framework was developed to diagnose cytomegalovirus status using the catalog of TCR beta chain sequences. V and J gene assignment, in a later analysis, came from comparing TCR nucleotide sequences with IMGT/GENE-DB human TR gene sequences. In a later analysis, CDR3 sequences and most-parsimonious VDJ recombination scenarios were assigned using the TCRdist pipeline. In a later analysis, each TCR beta chain was defined by its CDR3 amino acid sequence together with its V-gene family, and reads without a unique V-gene family were excluded. As a way to deal with suspected cross-contamination and a sequencing artifact, a later analysis dropped 450 to 700 nucleotide sequences that were highly shared and had low generation probability. In a later analysis, a clonal expansion index was calculated for each public chain from normalized within-repertoire ranks of inferred template counts. In a later analysis, generation probabilities were computed with a VDJ recombination model fitted to out-of-frame rearrangements, and the resulting probabilities were checked against IGoR. In a later analysis, TCR-TCR, TCR-HLA and TCR-CMV co-occurrence was scored with hypergeometric tests, and a repertoire-size bias correction was applied to TCR pairs. False discovery rates were estimated in a later analysis by permuting HLA or CMV assignments 20 times. A later analysis grouped co-occurring TCRs with DBSCAN, adding TCRdist sequence similarity when clustering within HLA-allele-positive subsets. For co-occurrence clustering, repertoires with fewer than 30,000 or more than 120,000 public chains were excluded, along with several repertoires with anomalous nucleotide sharing. The clones in this table, taken by TCRdb from immuneACCESS, are in-frame only. Not every clone is retained; where verified, under half of the shortfall comes from an unresolved V gene, and the cause of the rest is unknown. That table furnishes V, J and clone size, whereas the DNA furnished D and trimming. The sample table shows around 120,000 clones, and approximately 80% are seen once. The ten largest clones add up to 3.7% of the sample.

From cysteine to phenylalanine, the CDR3 is 15 amino acids long. This entry keeps only the CDR3 DNA: 45 bases, framed from base 1. For this chain, trimming is 6 bases at the V end and 9 bases at the J end, and the number of junction bases without a gene match is 9. Via the germline V gene (reference sequence), CDR1 is MNHEY and CDR2 SMNVEV. On this clone: The antigen this receptor binds is unknown. No much larger clone exists at a distance of one base, and base qualities are not known.

The cohort comprised hundreds of healthy bone marrow donors. Cohort members were all nominally healthy when sampled, although unrecorded immune exposures were likely present. CMV serostatus was recorded as positive for just under 300 and negative for about 50% of the roughly 670 cohort members, whereas no CMV serostatus was recorded for the donor in question. A peripheral blood sample was provided by each donor, and peripheral blood mononuclear cells were used for TCR beta sequencing. Genomic DNA extraction from the blood cell samples was performed with the Qiagen DNeasy Blood Extraction Kit. The chain links TRBV27 with TRBJ2-1, and 12 junction bases match TRBD2. What was sequenced was PBMCs. The sequence was obtained from a human donor in good health. The CDR3 sequence is CASRPTSGSPGEQFF. The DNA reads TGTGCCAGCAGACCGACTAGCGGGAGTCCGGGTGAGCAGTTCTTC.